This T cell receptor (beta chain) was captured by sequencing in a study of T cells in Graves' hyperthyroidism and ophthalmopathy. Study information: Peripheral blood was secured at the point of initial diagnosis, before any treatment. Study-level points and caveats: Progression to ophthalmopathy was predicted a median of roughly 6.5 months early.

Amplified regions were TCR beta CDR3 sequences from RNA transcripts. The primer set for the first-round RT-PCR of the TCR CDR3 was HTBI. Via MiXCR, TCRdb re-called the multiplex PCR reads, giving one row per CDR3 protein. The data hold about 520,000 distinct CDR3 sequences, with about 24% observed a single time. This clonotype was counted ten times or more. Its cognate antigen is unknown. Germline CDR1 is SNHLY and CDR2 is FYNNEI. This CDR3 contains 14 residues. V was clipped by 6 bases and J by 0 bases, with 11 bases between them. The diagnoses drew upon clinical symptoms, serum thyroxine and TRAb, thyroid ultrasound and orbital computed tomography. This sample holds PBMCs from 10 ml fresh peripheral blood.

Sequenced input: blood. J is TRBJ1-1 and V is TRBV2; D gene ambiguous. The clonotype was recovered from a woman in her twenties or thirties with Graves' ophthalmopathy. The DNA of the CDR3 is TGTGCCAGCAGCCTCCTACGGCTGAACACTGAAGCTTTCTTT. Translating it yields CASSLLRLNTEAFF.